A selection of T cell receptor beta chains follows, all from one sample in a study of identical twins. TCRdb passed the 5' RACE reads through MiXCR, listing each CDR3 protein once. Of 520,000 or so distinct CDR3 sequences in the sample, roughly a fifth were seen once. The data were also submitted as part of a second study, on T cells expressing NK-cell markers.

The sequencing sample was made of CD4+ T cells sorted from blood. The receptors stem from a woman between 18 and 30 years old in good health. CDR3s include the opening cysteine and the closing phenylalanine or tryptophan. D genes are given only for firm matches. Clone size is not always given. Where it is, it says once, few, many or a class for expanded clones.

V gene: TRBV29-1; clone size: few; CDR3 length: 12; D gene: NA; J gene: TRBJ2-5; CDR3 protein: CSATAGRETQYF; CDR3 DNA: TGCAGCGCGACGGCAGGGAGGGAGACCCAGTACTTC
V gene: TRBV20-1; clone size: NA; CDR3 length: 16; D gene: NA; J gene: TRBJ1-5; CDR3 protein: CSARVGGLYSNQPQHF; CDR3 DNA: TGCAGTGCTAGGGTAGGCGGGCTTTATAGCAATCAGCCCCAGCATTTT
V gene: TRBV5-1; clone size: NA; CDR3 length: 15; D gene: NA; J gene: TRBJ2-7; CDR3 protein: CASSLESGGSYEQYF; CDR3 DNA: TGCGCCAGCAGCTTGGAGTCAGGGGGGTCTTACGAGCAGTACTTC
V gene: TRBV20-1; clone size: few; CDR3 length: 14; D gene: TRBD2; J gene: TRBJ2-7; CDR3 protein: CSARGGRGVYEQYF; CDR3 DNA: TGCAGTGCTAGAGGTGGACGGGGGGTCTACGAGCAGTACTTC
V gene: TRBV12-3/TRBV12-4; clone size: NA; CDR3 length: 16; D gene: NA; J gene: TRBJ2-4; CDR3 protein: CASQLFPGEDKNIQYF; CDR3 DNA: TGTGCCAGCCAACTCTTCCCGGGGGAAGACAAAAACATTCAGTACTTC
V gene: TRBV20-1; clone size: many; CDR3 length: 14; D gene: TRBD1; J gene: TRBJ2-7; CDR3 protein: CSASQLRGRYEQYF; CDR3 DNA: TGCAGTGCTAGCCAACTAAGGGGGCGATACGAGCAGTACTTC
V gene: TRBV9; clone size: few; CDR3 length: 14; D gene: NA; J gene: TRBJ2-1; CDR3 protein: CASSAWGAANEQFF; CDR3 DNA: TGTGCCAGCAGCGCCTGGGGGGCAGCCAATGAGCAGTTCTTC
V gene: TRBV6-1; clone size: NA; CDR3 length: 15; D gene: NA; J gene: TRBJ1-2; CDR3 protein: CASSEVVRGNSGYTF; CDR3 DNA: TGTGCCAGCAGTGAAGTTGTCAGGGGAAATTCTGGCTACACCTTC
V gene: TRBV14; clone size: NA; CDR3 length: 13; D gene: NA; J gene: TRBJ2-1; CDR3 protein: CASSRTAHNEQFF; CDR3 DNA: TGTGCCAGCAGCCGGACAGCCCACAATGAGCAGTTCTTC
V gene: TRBV25-1; clone size: NA; CDR3 length: 16; D gene: NA; J gene: TRBJ2-1; CDR3 protein: CASSELEAGRYNEQFF; CDR3 DNA: TGTGCCAGCAGTGAGCTAGAAGCGGGCCGGTACAATGAGCAGTTCTTC
V gene: TRBV27; clone size: few; CDR3 length: 14; D gene: TRBD1; J gene: TRBJ2-3; CDR3 protein: CASGDRVGTDTQYF; CDR3 DNA: TGTGCCAGCGGGGACAGGGTCGGCACAGATACGCAGTATTTT
V gene: TRBV18; clone size: NA; CDR3 length: 15; D gene: TRBD2; J gene: TRBJ2-3; CDR3 protein: CASSPGTGGGNTQYF; CDR3 DNA: TGTGCCAGCTCACCCGGAACGGGAGGCGGGAATACGCAGTATTTT
V gene: TRBV20-1; clone size: NA; CDR3 length: 15; D gene: NA; J gene: TRBJ2-1; CDR3 protein: CSARKGRAYWDEQFF; CDR3 DNA: TGCAGTGCTAGGAAAGGCAGGGCCTATTGGGATGAGCAGTTCTTC
V gene: TRBV3-1; clone size: NA; CDR3 length: 14; D gene: NA; J gene: TRBJ1-5; CDR3 protein: CASSSGNGNQPQHF; CDR3 DNA: TGTGCCAGCAGCTCCGGGAACGGCAATCAGCCCCAGCATTTT
V gene: TRBV6-1; clone size: NA; CDR3 length: 15; D gene: TRBD2; J gene: TRBJ2-3; CDR3 protein: CARGQLAGGWDTQYF; CDR3 DNA: TGTGCCAGAGGGCAACTAGCGGGGGGGTGGGATACGCAGTATTTT
V gene: TRBV12-3/TRBV12-4; clone size: NA; CDR3 length: 14; D gene: TRBD2; J gene: TRBJ2-3; CDR3 protein: CASKRPAGVDTQYF; CDR3 DNA: TGTGCCAGCAAACGCCCGGCGGGGGTGGATACGCAGTATTTT
V gene: TRBV29-1; clone size: few; CDR3 length: 10; D gene: NA; J gene: TRBJ2-3; CDR3 protein: CSSGTDTQYF; CDR3 DNA: TGCAGCTCCGGGACAGATACGCAGTATTTT
V gene: TRBV3-1; clone size: NA; CDR3 length: 16; D gene: NA; J gene: TRBJ1-1; CDR3 protein: CASSQQTGRGGTEAFF; CDR3 DNA: TGTGCCAGCAGCCAACAGACCGGGAGAGGCGGCACTGAAGCTTTCTTT
V gene: TRBV12-3/TRBV12-4; clone size: NA; CDR3 length: 15; D gene: NA; J gene: TRBJ2-2; CDR3 protein: CASRPTALNTGELFF; CDR3 DNA: TGTGCCAGCAGGCCGACTGCTCTTAACACCGGGGAGCTGTTTTTT
V gene: TRBV7-8; clone size: NA; CDR3 length: 17; D gene: NA; J gene: TRBJ2-2; CDR3 protein: CASSRRGGLPNTGELFF; CDR3 DNA: TGTGCCAGCAGTCGAAGAGGGGGGCTCCCGAACACCGGGGAGCTGTTTTTT
V gene: TRBV14; clone size: NA; CDR3 length: 14; D gene: NA; J gene: TRBJ1-2; CDR3 protein: CASSRDMNNYGYTF; CDR3 DNA: TGTGCCAGCAGCCGCGACATGAATAACTATGGCTACACCTTC
V gene: TRBV20-1; clone size: few; CDR3 length: 15; D gene: NA; J gene: TRBJ2-4; CDR3 protein: CSASEGTVAKNIQYF; CDR3 DNA: TGCAGTGCTAGTGAGGGAACTGTAGCCAAAAACATTCAGTACTTC
V gene: TRBV20-1; clone size: NA; CDR3 length: 13; D gene: TRBD2; J gene: TRBJ2-5; CDR3 protein: CSARAGNQETQYF; CDR3 DNA: TGCAGTGCTCGAGCGGGGAACCAAGAGACCCAGTACTTC
V gene: TRBV18; clone size: few; CDR3 length: 16; D gene: NA; J gene: TRBJ2-5; CDR3 protein: CASSPPHRVPAETQYF; CDR3 DNA: TGTGCCAGCTCACCACCTCATCGGGTTCCGGCAGAGACCCAGTACTTC
V gene: TRBV7-9; clone size: NA; CDR3 length: 13; D gene: NA; J gene: TRBJ1-2; CDR3 protein: CASSRDGDYGYTF; CDR3 DNA: TGTGCCAGCAGCCGGGACGGCGATTATGGCTACACCTTC
V gene: TRBV6-2/TRBV6-3; clone size: few; CDR3 length: 15; D gene: TRBD2; J gene: TRBJ2-1; CDR3 protein: CASSPPSGRASEQFF; CDR3 DNA: TGTGCCAGCAGTCCTCCTAGCGGGAGGGCCAGTGAGCAGTTCTTC
V gene: TRBV3-1; clone size: few; CDR3 length: 14; D gene: NA; J gene: TRBJ2-7; CDR3 protein: CASSQLTGTYEQYF; CDR3 DNA: TGTGCCAGCAGCCAACTCACTGGAACCTACGAGCAGTACTTC
V gene: TRBV7-2; clone size: NA; CDR3 length: 15; D gene: TRBD2; J gene: TRBJ2-5; CDR3 protein: CASRGTSGVQETQYF; CDR3 DNA: TGTGCCAGCAGAGGGACTAGCGGGGTACAAGAGACCCAGTACTTC
V gene: TRBV5-1; clone size: few; CDR3 length: 14; D gene: NA; J gene: TRBJ1-5; CDR3 protein: CASSLEGRNQPQHF; CDR3 DNA: TGCGCCAGCAGCTTGGAGGGCCGCAATCAGCCCCAGCATTTT
V gene: TRBV20-1; clone size: NA; CDR3 length: 15; D gene: NA; J gene: TRBJ2-1; CDR3 protein: CSASKGGGNLNEQFF; CDR3 DNA: TGCAGTGCGAGCAAGGGGGGCGGGAATTTAAATGAGCAGTTCTTC
V gene: TRBV5-1; clone size: NA; CDR3 length: 14; D gene: NA; J gene: TRBJ1-1; CDR3 protein: CASSRMLGGTEAFF; CDR3 DNA: TGCGCCAGCAGCCGAATGTTAGGTGGCACTGAAGCTTTCTTT
V gene: TRBV11-2; clone size: NA; CDR3 length: 16; D gene: NA; J gene: TRBJ2-2; CDR3 protein: CASSLAPTLNTGELFF; CDR3 DNA: TGTGCCAGCAGCTTAGCCCCCACTCTTAACACCGGGGAGCTGTTTTTT
V gene: TRBV9; clone size: NA; CDR3 length: 16; D gene: NA; J gene: TRBJ2-3; CDR3 protein: CASSVAGRPEEDTQYF; CDR3 DNA: TGTGCCAGCAGCGTAGCTGGGCGGCCCGAAGAGGATACGCAGTATTTT
V gene: TRBV20-1; clone size: NA; CDR3 length: 15; D gene: NA; J gene: TRBJ1-1; CDR3 protein: CSARDRGRGNTEAFF; CDR3 DNA: TGCAGTGCTAGAGATCGGGGCAGGGGGAACACTGAAGCTTTCTTT
V gene: TRBV12-3/TRBV12-4; clone size: many; CDR3 length: 14; D gene: NA; J gene: TRBJ2-4; CDR3 protein: CASSLWGARTIQYF; CDR3 DNA: TGTGCCAGCAGTTTATGGGGGGCGCGAACCATTCAGTACTTC
V gene: TRBV20-1; clone size: few; CDR3 length: 12; D gene: NA; J gene: TRBJ1-2; CDR3 protein: CSAGGRVGGYTF; CDR3 DNA: TGCAGTGCTGGAGGACGGGTGGGTGGCTACACCTTC
V gene: TRBV9; clone size: NA; CDR3 length: 15; D gene: TRBD2; J gene: TRBJ2-1; CDR3 protein: CASRAGTSEYNEQFF; CDR3 DNA: TGTGCCAGCAGAGCCGGGACTAGCGAATACAATGAGCAGTTCTTC
V gene: TRBV20-1; clone size: few; CDR3 length: 13; D gene: NA; J gene: TRBJ2-3; CDR3 protein: CSARDWPTDTQYF; CDR3 DNA: TGCAGTGCTAGAGATTGGCCCACAGATACGCAGTATTTT
V gene: TRBV7-2; clone size: few; CDR3 length: 15; D gene: TRBD2; J gene: TRBJ2-3; CDR3 protein: CASSPGTSGGNTQYF; CDR3 DNA: TGTGCCAGCAGCCCCGGGACTAGCGGGGGAAATACGCAGTATTTT
V gene: TRBV29-1; clone size: many; CDR3 length: 14; D gene: NA; J gene: TRBJ1-1; CDR3 protein: CSVYAGTANTEAFF; CDR3 DNA: TGCAGCGTTTATGCCGGGACGGCGAACACTGAAGCTTTCTTT
V gene: TRBV29-1; clone size: NA; CDR3 length: 13; D gene: TRBD2; J gene: TRBJ2-7; CDR3 protein: CSVEETSFNEQYF; CDR3 DNA: TGCAGCGTTGAAGAGACTAGCTTTAACGAGCAGTACTTC
V gene: TRBV10-2; clone size: NA; CDR3 length: 16; D gene: NA; J gene: TRBJ1-3; CDR3 protein: CASSENVPVSGNTIYF; CDR3 DNA: TGCGCCAGCAGTGAGAATGTCCCGGTCTCTGGAAACACCATATATTTT
V gene: TRBV6-5; clone size: NA; CDR3 length: 16; D gene: TRBD2; J gene: TRBJ2-3; CDR3 protein: CASSSSSGGAPDTQYF; CDR3 DNA: TGTGCCAGCAGTTCGTCTAGCGGGGGGGCCCCAGATACGCAGTATTTT
V gene: TRBV11-1; clone size: NA; CDR3 length: 18; D gene: TRBD2; J gene: TRBJ2-1; CDR3 protein: CASSLGTSGSRSYNEQFF; CDR3 DNA: TGTGCCAGCAGCTTAGGGACTAGCGGGAGCCGGTCCTACAATGAGCAGTTCTTC
V gene: TRBV9; clone size: few; CDR3 length: 15; D gene: TRBD1; J gene: TRBJ1-2; CDR3 protein: CASSVGTGDYYGYTF; CDR3 DNA: TGTGCCAGCAGCGTTGGGACAGGAGACTACTATGGCTACACCTTC
V gene: TRBV7-9; clone size: few; CDR3 length: 14; D gene: NA; J gene: TRBJ1-2; CDR3 protein: CASSLPHQNYGYTF; CDR3 DNA: TGTGCCAGCAGCTTGCCCCATCAAAACTATGGCTACACCTTC
V gene: TRBV7-2; clone size: few; CDR3 length: 14; D gene: TRBD1; J gene: TRBJ1-2; CDR3 protein: CASSLGTGGGGYTF; CDR3 DNA: TGTGCCAGCAGCTTAGGCACAGGGGGCGGTGGCTACACCTTC
V gene: TRBV6-1; clone size: NA; CDR3 length: 15; D gene: NA; J gene: TRBJ1-5; CDR3 protein: CATKPTDYSNQPQHF; CDR3 DNA: TGTGCCACCAAACCGACAGATTATAGCAATCAGCCCCAGCATTTT
V gene: TRBV20-1; clone size: NA; CDR3 length: 14; D gene: TRBD1; J gene: TRBJ2-1; CDR3 protein: CSASRDSSYNEQFF; CDR3 DNA: TGCAGTGCTAGCCGGGACAGCTCCTACAATGAGCAGTTCTTC
V gene: TRBV7-2; clone size: many; CDR3 length: 12; D gene: NA; J gene: TRBJ2-7; CDR3 protein: CASSFLGYEQYF; CDR3 DNA: TGTGCCAGCAGCTTCCTGGGGTACGAGCAGTACTTC
V gene: TRBV5-1; clone size: many; CDR3 length: 15; D gene: TRBD1; J gene: TRBJ2-3; CDR3 protein: CASSHGQGSSDTQYF; CDR3 DNA: TGCGCCAGCAGCCACGGACAGGGGAGTTCAGATACGCAGTATTTT
V gene: TRBV5-6; clone size: NA; CDR3 length: 13; D gene: NA; J gene: TRBJ2-5; CDR3 protein: CASRLPGLETQYF; CDR3 DNA: TGTGCCAGCAGGCTTCCCGGGTTGGAGACCCAGTACTTC
V gene: TRBV12-3/TRBV12-4; clone size: few; CDR3 length: 15; D gene: NA; J gene: TRBJ1-5; CDR3 protein: CASRPQGVRNQPQHF; CDR3 DNA: TGTGCCAGCCGCCCACAGGGTGTAAGAAATCAGCCCCAGCATTTT
V gene: TRBV6-1; clone size: NA; CDR3 length: 15; D gene: TRBD2; J gene: TRBJ2-7; CDR3 protein: CASSHLAGNGDEQYF; CDR3 DNA: TGTGCCAGCAGTCATTTAGCGGGAAATGGCGACGAGCAGTACTTC
V gene: TRBV2; clone size: few; CDR3 length: 11; D gene: TRBD1; J gene: TRBJ1-6; CDR3 protein: CASRRQGALHF; CDR3 DNA: TGTGCCAGCAGAAGACAGGGGGCCCTCCACTTT
V gene: TRBV7-2; clone size: NA; CDR3 length: 14; D gene: NA; J gene: TRBJ1-1; CDR3 protein: CASSLGTIDTEAFF; CDR3 DNA: TGTGCCAGCAGCTTAGGGACGATTGACACTGAAGCTTTCTTT
V gene: TRBV2; clone size: few; CDR3 length: 15; D gene: TRBD1; J gene: TRBJ1-3; CDR3 protein: CASKDRSFSGNTIYF; CDR3 DNA: TGTGCCAGCAAGGACAGGTCCTTCTCTGGAAACACCATATATTTT
V gene: TRBV20-1; clone size: few; CDR3 length: 14; D gene: NA; J gene: TRBJ2-3; CDR3 protein: CSARGQGYADTQYF; CDR3 DNA: TGCAGTGCTAGAGGGCAGGGGTATGCGGATACGCAGTATTTT
V gene: TRBV5-1; clone size: NA; CDR3 length: 15; D gene: NA; J gene: TRBJ2-7; CDR3 protein: CASSLSILASYEQYF; CDR3 DNA: TGCGCCAGCAGCTTGTCAATTCTCGCATCCTACGAGCAGTACTTC
V gene: TRBV5-1; clone size: few; CDR3 length: 12; D gene: TRBD1; J gene: TRBJ1-1; CDR3 protein: CASSLEDRKAFF; CDR3 DNA: TGCGCCAGCAGCTTGGAGGACAGGAAAGCTTTCTTT